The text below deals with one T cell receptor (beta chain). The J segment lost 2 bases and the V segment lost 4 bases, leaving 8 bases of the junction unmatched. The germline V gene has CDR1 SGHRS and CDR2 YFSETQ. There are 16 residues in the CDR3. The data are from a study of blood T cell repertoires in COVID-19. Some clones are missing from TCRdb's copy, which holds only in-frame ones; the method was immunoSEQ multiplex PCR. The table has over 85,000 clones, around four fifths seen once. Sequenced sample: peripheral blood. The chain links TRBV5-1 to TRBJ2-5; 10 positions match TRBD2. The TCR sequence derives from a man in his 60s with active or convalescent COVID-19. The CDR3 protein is CASSPRTSGTQETQYF. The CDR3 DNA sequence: TGCGCCAGCAGCCCAAGGACTAGCGGTACACAAGAGACCCAGTACTTC. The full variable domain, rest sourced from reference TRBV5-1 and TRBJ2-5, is KAGVTQTPRYLIKTRGQQVTLSCSPISGHRSVSWYQQTPGQGLQFLFEYFSETQRNKGNFPGRFSGRQFSNSRSEMNVSTLELGDSALYLCASSPRTSGTQETQYFGPGTRLLVL.